This TCR beta chain was sequenced in a study of control samples from healthy donors and cancer patients. Germline CDR1 reads MNHNY; CDR2 reads SVGAGI (reference sequence). The ends were cut back, 10 bases at V and 1 base at J, with 19 bases in the middle. This CDR3 region has 15 residues. Some clones are missing from TCRdb's copy, which holds only in-frame ones; the method was immunoSEQ multiplex PCR. The sample has under 450,000 clones, 80% to 95% seen once. The V gene is TRBV6-6, the J gene TRBJ1-1, with D possibly TRBD1 on 5 matching bases. The source of this sequence is a middle-aged man with head and neck cancer. Input material: PBMCs. The CDR3 here is CATVAGGRSNTEAFF. The CDR3 nucleotides are TGTGCCACCGTGGCCGGGGGACGGTCGAACACTGAAGCTTTCTTT.